The subject of this entry is one TCR beta chain. Germline V gene lookup returns CDR1 KGHDR and CDR2 SFDVKD. This CDR3 comprises 12 residues. V lost 1 base and J lost 4, with 0 bases in between. CD8+ and CD4+ T cells were negatively isolated; TEMRA cells were FACS-enriched. This sample is drawn from a study of CD8 T cells in Susac syndrome. An amount of RNA that ranged from roughly 0.5 to 1 ug was reverse transcribed with random hexamers. TCRdb analysed the immunoSEQ multiplex PCR reads with MiXCR anew, one entry per CDR3 protein. The table lists about 210,000 distinct CDR3 sequences, approximately 95% of them singletons.

The specimen sequenced was CD4+ T cells from PBMCs. The source is a human donor with multiple sclerosis. The gene calls are TRBV24-1 and TRBJ2-2, with D unclear. The CDR3 is CATSDFTGELFF. The CDR3 nucleotides read TGTGCCACCAGTGATTTCACCGGGGAGCTGTTTTTT.